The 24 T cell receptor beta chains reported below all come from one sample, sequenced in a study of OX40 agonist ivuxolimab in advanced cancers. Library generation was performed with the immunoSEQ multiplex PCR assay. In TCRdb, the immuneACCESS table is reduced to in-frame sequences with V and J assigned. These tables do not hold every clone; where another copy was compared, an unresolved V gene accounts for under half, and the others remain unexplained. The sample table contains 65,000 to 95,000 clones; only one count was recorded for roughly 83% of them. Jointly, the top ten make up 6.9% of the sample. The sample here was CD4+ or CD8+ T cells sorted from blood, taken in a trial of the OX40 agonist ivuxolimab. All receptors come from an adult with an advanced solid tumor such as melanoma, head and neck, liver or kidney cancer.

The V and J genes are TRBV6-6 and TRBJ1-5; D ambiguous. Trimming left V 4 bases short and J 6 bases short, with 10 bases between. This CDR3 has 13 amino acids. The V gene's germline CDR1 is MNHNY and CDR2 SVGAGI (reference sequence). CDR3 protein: CASSLGGFQPQHF. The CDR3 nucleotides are TGTGCCAGCAGTTTGGGAGGATTTCAGCCCCAGCATTTT.

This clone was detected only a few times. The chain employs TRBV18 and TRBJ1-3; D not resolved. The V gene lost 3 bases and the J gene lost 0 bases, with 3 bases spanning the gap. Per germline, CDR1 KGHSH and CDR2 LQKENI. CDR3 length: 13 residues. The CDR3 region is CASSPSSGNTIYF. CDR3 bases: TGTGCCAGCTCACCTAGCTCTGGAAACACCATATATTTT.

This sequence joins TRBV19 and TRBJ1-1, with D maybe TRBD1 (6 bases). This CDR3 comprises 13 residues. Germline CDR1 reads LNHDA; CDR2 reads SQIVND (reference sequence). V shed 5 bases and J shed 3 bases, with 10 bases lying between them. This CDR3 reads CASSPGAHTEAFF. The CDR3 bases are TGTGCCAGTAGTCCAGGGGCTCACACTGAAGCTTTCTTT.

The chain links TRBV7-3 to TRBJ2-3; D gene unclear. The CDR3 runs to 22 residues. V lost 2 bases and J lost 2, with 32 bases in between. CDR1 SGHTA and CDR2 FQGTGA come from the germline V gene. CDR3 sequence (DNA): TGTGCCAGCAGCTTAGCACCAGCATCCACTTTAAGTGCCAGTCAGATCACAGATACGCAGTATTTT. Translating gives CASSLAPASTLSASQITDTQYF.

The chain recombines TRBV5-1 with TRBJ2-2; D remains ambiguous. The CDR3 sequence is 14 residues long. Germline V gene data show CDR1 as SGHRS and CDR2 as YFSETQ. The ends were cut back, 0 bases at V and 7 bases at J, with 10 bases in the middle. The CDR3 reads CASSLGSGGGELFF. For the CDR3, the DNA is TGCGCCAGCAGCTTGGGGTCAGGCGGCGGGGAGCTGTTTTTT.

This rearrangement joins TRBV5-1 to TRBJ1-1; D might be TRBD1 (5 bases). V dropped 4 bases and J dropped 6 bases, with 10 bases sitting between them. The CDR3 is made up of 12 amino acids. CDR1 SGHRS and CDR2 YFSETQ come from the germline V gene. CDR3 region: CASSPGQAEAFF. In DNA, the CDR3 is TGCGCCAGCAGCCCAGGACAAGCTGAAGCTTTCTTT.

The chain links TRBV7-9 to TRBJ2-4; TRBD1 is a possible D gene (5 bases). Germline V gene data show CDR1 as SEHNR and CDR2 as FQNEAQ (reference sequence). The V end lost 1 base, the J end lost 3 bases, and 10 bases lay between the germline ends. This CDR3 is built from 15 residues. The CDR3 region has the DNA TGTGCCAGCAGCTTAGACAGGACATACAAAAACATTCAGTACTTC. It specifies CASSLDRTYKNIQYF.

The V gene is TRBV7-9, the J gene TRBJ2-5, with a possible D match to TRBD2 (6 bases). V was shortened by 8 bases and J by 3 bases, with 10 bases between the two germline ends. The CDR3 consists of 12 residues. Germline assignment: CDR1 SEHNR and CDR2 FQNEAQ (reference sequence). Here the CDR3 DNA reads TGTGCCAGCGGGACTGAGAAAGAGACCCAGTACTTC. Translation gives CASGTEKETQYF.

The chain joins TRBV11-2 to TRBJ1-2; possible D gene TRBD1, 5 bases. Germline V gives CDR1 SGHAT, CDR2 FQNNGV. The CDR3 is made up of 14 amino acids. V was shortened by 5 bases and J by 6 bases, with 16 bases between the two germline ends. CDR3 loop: CASSQGAMGHGYTF. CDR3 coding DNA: TGTGCCAGCAGCCAAGGAGCGATGGGGCATGGCTACACCTTC.

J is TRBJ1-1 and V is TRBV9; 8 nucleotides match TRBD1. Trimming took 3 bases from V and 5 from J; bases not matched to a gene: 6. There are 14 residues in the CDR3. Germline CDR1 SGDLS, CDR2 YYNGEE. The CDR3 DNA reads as TGTGCCAGCAGCGCCAGGGGGCAATTGACTGAAGCTTTCTTT. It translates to CASSARGQLTEAFF. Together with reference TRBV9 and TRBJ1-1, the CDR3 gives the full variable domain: DSGVTQTPKHLITATGQRVTLRCSPRSGDLSVYWYQQSLDQGLQFLIQYYNGEERAKGNILERFSAQQFPDLHSELNLSSLELGDSALYFCASSARGQLTEAFFGQGTRLTVV.

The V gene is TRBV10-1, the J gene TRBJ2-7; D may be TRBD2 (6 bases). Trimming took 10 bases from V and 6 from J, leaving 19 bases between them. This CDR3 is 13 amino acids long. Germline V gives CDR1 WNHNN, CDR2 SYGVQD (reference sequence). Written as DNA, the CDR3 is TGCGCCACAGCTGCCGGGGGTTCGAGCGAGCAGTACTTC. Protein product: CATAAGGSSEQYF.

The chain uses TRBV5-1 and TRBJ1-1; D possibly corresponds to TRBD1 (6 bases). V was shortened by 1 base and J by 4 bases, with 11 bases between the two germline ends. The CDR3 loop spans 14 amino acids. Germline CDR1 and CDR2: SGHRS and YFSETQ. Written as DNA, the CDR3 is TGCGCCAGCAGCTTGCACAGGGTGGGCACTGAAGCTTTCTTT. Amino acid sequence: CASSLHRVGTEAFF.

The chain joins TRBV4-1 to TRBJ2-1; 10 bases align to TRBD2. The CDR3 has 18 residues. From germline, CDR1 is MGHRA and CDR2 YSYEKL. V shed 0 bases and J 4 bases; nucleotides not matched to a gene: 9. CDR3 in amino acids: CASSQDRPSGSLYNEQFF. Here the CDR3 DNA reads TGCGCCAGCAGCCAAGATCGGCCTAGCGGGAGCCTATACAATGAGCAGTTCTTC.

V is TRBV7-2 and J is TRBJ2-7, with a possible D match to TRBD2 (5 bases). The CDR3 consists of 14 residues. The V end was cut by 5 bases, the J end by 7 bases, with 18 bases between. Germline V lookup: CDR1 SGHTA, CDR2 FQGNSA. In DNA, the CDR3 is TGTGCCAGCAGCCCCCAGGAGGCGGCGAGTGAGCAGTACTTC. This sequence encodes CASSPQEAASEQYF.

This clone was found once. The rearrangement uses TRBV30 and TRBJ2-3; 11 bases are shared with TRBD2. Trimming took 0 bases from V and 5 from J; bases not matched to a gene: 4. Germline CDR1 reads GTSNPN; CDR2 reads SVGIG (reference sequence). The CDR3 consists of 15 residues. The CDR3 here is CAWSVRLAGGDTQYF. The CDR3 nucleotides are TGTGCCTGGAGTGTAAGGCTAGCGGGAGGAGATACGCAGTATTTT.

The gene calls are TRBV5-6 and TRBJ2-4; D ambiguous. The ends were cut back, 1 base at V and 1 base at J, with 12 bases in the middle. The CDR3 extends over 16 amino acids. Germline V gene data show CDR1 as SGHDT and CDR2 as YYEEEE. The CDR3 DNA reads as TGTGCCAGCAGCTTGCTCAGAACTGGGGCCAAAAACATTCAGTACTTC. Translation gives CASSLLRTGAKNIQYF.

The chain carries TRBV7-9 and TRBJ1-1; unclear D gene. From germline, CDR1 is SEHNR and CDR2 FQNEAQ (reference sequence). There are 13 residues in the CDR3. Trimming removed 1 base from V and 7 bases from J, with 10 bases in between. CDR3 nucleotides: TGTGCCAGCAGCTTAGGACTCCGTAATGAAGCTTTCTTT. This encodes CASSLGLRNEAFF.

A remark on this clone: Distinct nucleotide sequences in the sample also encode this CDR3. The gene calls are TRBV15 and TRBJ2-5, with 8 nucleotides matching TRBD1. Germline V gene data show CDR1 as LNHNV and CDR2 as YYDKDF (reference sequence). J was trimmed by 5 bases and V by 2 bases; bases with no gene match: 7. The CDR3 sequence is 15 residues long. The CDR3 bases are TGTGCCACCAGCAGACCAGACAGGGGACGGGAGACCCAGTACTTC. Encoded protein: CATSRPDRGRETQYF. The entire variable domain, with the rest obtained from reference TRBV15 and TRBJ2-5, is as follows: DAMVIQNPRYQVTQFGKPVTLSCSQTLNHNVMYWYQQKSSQAPKLLFHYYDKDFNNEADTPDNFQSRRPNTSFCFLDIRSPGLGDTAMYLCATSRPDRGRETQYFGPGTRLLVL.

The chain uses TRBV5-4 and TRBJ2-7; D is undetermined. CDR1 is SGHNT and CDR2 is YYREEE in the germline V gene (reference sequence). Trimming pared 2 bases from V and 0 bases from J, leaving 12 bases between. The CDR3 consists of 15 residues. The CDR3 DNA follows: TGTGCCAGCAGCTTACCGGGTGTAAGCTCCTACGAGCAGTACTTC. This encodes CASSLPGVSSYEQYF.

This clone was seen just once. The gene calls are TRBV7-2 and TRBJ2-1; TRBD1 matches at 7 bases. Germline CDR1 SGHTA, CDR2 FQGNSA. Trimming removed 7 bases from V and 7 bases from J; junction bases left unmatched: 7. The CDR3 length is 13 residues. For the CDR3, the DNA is TGTGCCAGCACCAACTCCAGGGGGAATGAGCAGTTCTTC. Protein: CASTNSRGNEQFF. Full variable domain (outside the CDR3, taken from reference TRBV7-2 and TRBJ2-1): GAGVSQSPSNKVTEKGKDVELRCDPISGHTALYWYRQSLGQGLEFLIYFQGNSAPDKSGLPSDRFSAERTGGSVSTLTIQRTQQEDSAVYLCASTNSRGNEQFFGPGTRLTVL.

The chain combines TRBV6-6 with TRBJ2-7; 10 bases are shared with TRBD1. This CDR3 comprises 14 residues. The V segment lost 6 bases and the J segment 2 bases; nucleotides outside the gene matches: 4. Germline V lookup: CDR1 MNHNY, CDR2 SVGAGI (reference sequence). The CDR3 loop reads CASSGQGVAYEQYF. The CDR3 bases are TGTGCCAGCAGCGGACAGGGGGTGGCCTACGAGCAGTACTTC.

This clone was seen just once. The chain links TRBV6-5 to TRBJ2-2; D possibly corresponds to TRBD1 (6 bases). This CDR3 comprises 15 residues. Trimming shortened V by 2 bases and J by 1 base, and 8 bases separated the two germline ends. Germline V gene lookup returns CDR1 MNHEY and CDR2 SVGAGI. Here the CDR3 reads CASSYGTKNTGELFF. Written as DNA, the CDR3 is TGTGCCAGCAGTTACGGGACAAAGAACACCGGGGAGCTGTTTTTT.

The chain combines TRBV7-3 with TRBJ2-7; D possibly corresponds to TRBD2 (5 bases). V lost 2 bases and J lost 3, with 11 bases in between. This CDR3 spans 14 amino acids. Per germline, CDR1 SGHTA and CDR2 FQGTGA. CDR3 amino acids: CASSLLPAGYEQYF. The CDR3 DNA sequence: TGTGCCAGCAGCTTATTGCCCGCGGGCTACGAGCAGTACTTC. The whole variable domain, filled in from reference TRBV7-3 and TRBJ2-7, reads GAGVSQTPSNKVTEKGKYVELRCDPISGHTALYWYRQSLGQGPEFLIYFQGTGAADDSGLPNDRFFAVRPEGSVSTLKIQRTERGDSAVYLCASSLLPAGYEQYFGPGTRLTVT.

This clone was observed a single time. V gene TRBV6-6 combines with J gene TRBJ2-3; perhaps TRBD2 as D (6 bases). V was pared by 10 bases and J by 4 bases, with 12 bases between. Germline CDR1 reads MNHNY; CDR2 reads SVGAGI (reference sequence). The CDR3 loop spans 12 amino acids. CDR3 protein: CATMGLSDTQYF. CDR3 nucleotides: TGTGCCACCATGGGACTCTCAGATACGCAGTATTTT.